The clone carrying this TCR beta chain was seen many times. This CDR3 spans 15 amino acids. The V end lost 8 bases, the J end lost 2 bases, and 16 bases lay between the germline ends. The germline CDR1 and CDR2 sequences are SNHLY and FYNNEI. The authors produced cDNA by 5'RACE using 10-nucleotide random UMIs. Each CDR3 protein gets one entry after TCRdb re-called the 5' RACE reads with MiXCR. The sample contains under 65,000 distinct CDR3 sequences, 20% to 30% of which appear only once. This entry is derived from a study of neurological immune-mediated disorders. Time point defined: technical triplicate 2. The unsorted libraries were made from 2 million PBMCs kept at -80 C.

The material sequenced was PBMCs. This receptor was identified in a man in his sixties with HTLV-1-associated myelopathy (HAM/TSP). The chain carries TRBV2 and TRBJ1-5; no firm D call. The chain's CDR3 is CASSERGEGNQPQHF. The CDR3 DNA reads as TGTGCCAGCTCAGAGCGGGGTGAGGGCAATCAGCCCCAGCATTTT.